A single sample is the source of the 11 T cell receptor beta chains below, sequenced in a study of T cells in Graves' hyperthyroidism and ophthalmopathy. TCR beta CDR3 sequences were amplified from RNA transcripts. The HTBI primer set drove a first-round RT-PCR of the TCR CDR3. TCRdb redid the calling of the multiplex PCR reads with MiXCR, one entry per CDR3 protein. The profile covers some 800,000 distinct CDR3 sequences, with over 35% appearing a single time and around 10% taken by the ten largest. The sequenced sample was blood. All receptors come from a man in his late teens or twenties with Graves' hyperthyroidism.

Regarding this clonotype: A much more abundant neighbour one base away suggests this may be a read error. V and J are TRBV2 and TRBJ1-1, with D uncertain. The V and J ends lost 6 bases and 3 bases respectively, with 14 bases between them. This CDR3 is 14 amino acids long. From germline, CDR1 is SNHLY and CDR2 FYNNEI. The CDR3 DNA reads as TGTGCCAGCAGAGCACCCCTCCTGGACACTGAAGCTTTCTTT. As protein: CASRAPLLDTEAFF. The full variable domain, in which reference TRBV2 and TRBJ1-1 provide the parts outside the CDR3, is EPEVTQTPSHQVTQMGQEVILRCVPISNHLYFYWYRQILGQKVEFLVSFYNNEISEKSEIFDDQFSVERPDGSNFTLKIRSTKLEDSAMYFCASRAPLLDTEAFFGQGTRLTVV.

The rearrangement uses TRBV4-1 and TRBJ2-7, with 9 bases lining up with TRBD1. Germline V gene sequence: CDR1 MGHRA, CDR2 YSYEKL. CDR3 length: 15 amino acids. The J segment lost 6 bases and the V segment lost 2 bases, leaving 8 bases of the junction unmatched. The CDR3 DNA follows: TGCGCCAGCAGCCAAAATCCGGGACAGGGCGGCGAGCAGTACTTC. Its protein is CASSQNPGQGGEQYF.

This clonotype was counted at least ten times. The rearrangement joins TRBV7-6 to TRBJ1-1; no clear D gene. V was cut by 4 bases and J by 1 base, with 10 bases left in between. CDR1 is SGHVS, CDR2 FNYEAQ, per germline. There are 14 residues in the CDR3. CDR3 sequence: CASSSNRENTEAFF. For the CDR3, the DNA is TGTGCCAGCAGCTCCAACCGAGAGAACACTGAAGCTTTCTTT.

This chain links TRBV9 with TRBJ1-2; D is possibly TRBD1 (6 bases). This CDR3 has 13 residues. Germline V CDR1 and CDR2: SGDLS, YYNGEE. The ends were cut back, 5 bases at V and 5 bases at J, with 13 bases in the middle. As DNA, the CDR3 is TGTGCCAGCAGGGGCGACCAGGGGTATGGCTACACCTTC. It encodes CASRGDQGYGYTF.

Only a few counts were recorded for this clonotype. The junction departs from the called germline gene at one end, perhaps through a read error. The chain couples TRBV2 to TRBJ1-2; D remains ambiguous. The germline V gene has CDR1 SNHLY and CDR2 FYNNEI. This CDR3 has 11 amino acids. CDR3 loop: CASSEQLGHTF. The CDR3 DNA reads TGTGCCAGCAGTGAACAGCTTGGCCACACCTTC.

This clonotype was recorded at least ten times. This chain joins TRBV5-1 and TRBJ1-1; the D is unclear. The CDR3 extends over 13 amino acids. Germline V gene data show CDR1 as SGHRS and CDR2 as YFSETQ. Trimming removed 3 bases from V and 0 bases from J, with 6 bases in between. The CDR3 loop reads CASSSILNTEAFF. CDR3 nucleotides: TGCGCCAGCAGCTCCATCTTGAACACTGAAGCTTTCTTT.

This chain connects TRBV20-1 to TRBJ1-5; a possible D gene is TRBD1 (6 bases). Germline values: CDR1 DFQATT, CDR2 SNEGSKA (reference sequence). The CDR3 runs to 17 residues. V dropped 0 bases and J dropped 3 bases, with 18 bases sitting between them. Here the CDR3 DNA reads TGCAGTGCTAGAGATTTAACAGGGCCTTATGACAATCAGCCCCAGCATTTT. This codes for CSARDLTGPYDNQPQHF.

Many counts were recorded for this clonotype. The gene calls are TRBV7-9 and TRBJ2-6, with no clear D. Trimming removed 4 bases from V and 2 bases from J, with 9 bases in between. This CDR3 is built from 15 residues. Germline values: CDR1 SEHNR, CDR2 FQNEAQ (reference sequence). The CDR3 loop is CASSSQRPGANVLTF. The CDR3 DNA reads TGTGCCAGCAGCTCCCAGCGTCCTGGGGCCAACGTCCTGACTTTC.

In DNA form, the CDR3 reads TGCAGTGCTAGAGTCGACCCTGGAGGTACTTTCTTT. Amino acid sequence: CSARVDPGGTFF. The chain couples TRBV20-1 to TRBJ1-1; D not certain. CDR3 length equals 12 residues. CDR1 and CDR2 from the germline V gene are DFQATT and SNEGSKA (reference sequence). V was pared by 1 base and J by 12 bases, with 15 bases between.

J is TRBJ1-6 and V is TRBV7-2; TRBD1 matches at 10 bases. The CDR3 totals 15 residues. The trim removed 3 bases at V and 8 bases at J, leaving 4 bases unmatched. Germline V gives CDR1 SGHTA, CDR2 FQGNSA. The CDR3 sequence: CASSLTGTGDSPLHF. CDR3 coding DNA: TGTGCCAGCAGCTTGACCGGGACAGGGGATTCACCCCTCCACTTT.

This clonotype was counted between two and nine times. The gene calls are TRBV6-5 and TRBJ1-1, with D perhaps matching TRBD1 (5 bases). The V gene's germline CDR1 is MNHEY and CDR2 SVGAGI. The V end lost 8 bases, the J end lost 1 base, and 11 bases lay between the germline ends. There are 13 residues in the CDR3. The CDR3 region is CASQGRRNTEAFF. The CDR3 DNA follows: TGTGCCAGCCAGGGAAGGAGGAACACTGAAGCTTTCTTT.